This passage covers 18 T cell receptor beta chains from one sample sequenced in a study of blood T cells in healthy people across ages. The use of a sample-barcoded 5' primer and a J-beta primer mix characterized a second PCR of roughly 7 to 12 cycles. TCRdb re-called the 5' RACE reads through MiXCR, storing one row per CDR3 protein. In the table there are around 970,000 distinct CDR3 sequences, roughly 50% of which are singletons. What was sequenced was blood. The receptor set was obtained from a woman aged 55-69 years in good health.

This clonotype was seen a few times. This chain uses TRBV29-1 with TRBJ2-3, with TRBD2 as a possible D gene (5 bases). Germline V gene data show CDR1 as SQVTM and CDR2 as ANQGSEA. The CDR3 is made up of 12 amino acids. Trimming pared 0 bases from V and 4 bases from J, leaving 5 bases between. The CDR3 sequence: CSVEEGADTQYF. Here the CDR3 DNA reads TGCAGCGTTGAAGAGGGAGCAGATACGCAGTATTTT.

This chain connects TRBV4-1 to TRBJ2-1; TRBD1 matches at 7 bases. Germline lookup yields CDR1 MGHRA and CDR2 YSYEKL. After removal of 2 bases from V and 0 bases from J, the junction contained 4 bases not matched to a gene. CDR3 length equals 16 residues. The CDR3 sequence is CASSQSTGDSYNEQFF. As DNA, the CDR3 is TGCGCCAGCAGCCAATCAACAGGGGACTCCTACAATGAGCAGTTCTTC.

This clonotype was detected only a few times. The rearrangement joins TRBV29-1 to TRBJ2-3, with 9 nucleotides matching TRBD2. Trimming took 3 bases from V and 5 from J; bases not matched to a gene: 21. The length of the CDR3 is 19 residues. The germline V gene has CDR1 SQVTM and CDR2 ANQGSEA. The CDR3: CSVDRGLAGPTLRGDTQYF. The CDR3 region has the DNA TGCAGCGTTGATCGGGGTCTAGCGGGACCGACGCTACGGGGAGATACGCAGTATTTT.

The chain carries TRBV5-1 and TRBJ2-1, with D possibly matching TRBD1 (6 bases). The V end lost 0 bases, the J end lost 10 bases, and 17 bases lay between the germline ends. From germline, CDR1 is SGHRS and CDR2 YFSETQ. This CDR3 is 15 amino acids long. The CDR3 nucleotides read TGCGCCAGCAGCTTGGCGCAGGGGATTATCACGGAGCAGTTCTTC. Protein: CASSLAQGIITEQFF.

This clonotype came up a few times. The CDR3 DNA is TGTGCCAGCAGTCTTACGGGGGTCTACAATGAGCAGTTCTTC. Translated, it gives CASSLTGVYNEQFF. The V call is TRBV7-2, the J call TRBJ2-1; D perhaps matches TRBD2 (6 bases). CDR1 SGHTA and CDR2 FQGNSA come from the germline V gene. The CDR3 runs 14 residues. V gave up 6 bases and J gave up 3 bases, with 12 bases separating them.

This clonotype has only a few counts. V usage is TRBV28 and J usage is TRBJ2-7, with 9 nucleotides matching TRBD1. Germline V gene data show CDR1 as MDHEN and CDR2 as SYDVKM. This CDR3 region has 15 residues. The V and J ends lost 5 bases and 3 bases, in that order; junction bases with no gene match: 8. The CDR3 nucleotides are TGTGCCAGCAGTGGGGACAGGGAGGAGGACTACGAGCAGTACTTC. Translation gives CASSGDREEDYEQYF.

At least ten counts were recorded for this clonotype. The chain couples TRBV7-2 to TRBJ2-3; 7 bases match TRBD2. After removal of 5 bases from V and 4 bases from J, the junction contained 12 bases not matched to a gene. In germline, CDR1 is SGHTA, CDR2 FQGNSA. This CDR3 is 16 amino acids long. CDR3 bases: TGTGCCAGCAGCCCCAAAACTAGCGCGGGAGCAGATACGCAGTATTTT. This encodes CASSPKTSAGADTQYF.

V gene TRBV27 combines with J gene TRBJ2-4, with 7 bases that match TRBD2. The assigned J gene may be wrong: the sequence end matches TRBJ2-7 better. The CDR3 length is 14 residues. The germline V gene encodes CDR1 MNHEY and CDR2 SMNVEV (reference sequence). In DNA, the CDR3 is TGTGCCAGCAGTCAGCGGACTAGTCTTAACGAGCAGTACTTC. This translates into CASSQRTSLNEQYF.

V is TRBV9 and J is TRBJ1-6; D remains unclear. Germline V lookup: CDR1 SGDLS, CDR2 YYNGEE. The CDR3 spans 13 residues. V was shortened by 3 bases and J by 4 bases, with 5 bases between the two germline ends. CDR3 nucleotides: TGTGCCAGCAGCGAGATTTATAATTCACCCCTCCACTTT. This sequence encodes CASSEIYNSPLHF.

The rearrangement joins TRBV6-6 to TRBJ2-5; possible D gene TRBD1, 6 bases. Near its end, the DNA agrees better with TRBJ2-7, so the J call may be wrong. CDR1 is MNHNY and CDR2 is SVGAGI in the germline V gene (reference sequence). This CDR3 is built from 13 residues. CDR3 DNA sequence: TGTGCCAGCAGTTACCCAGGGGACTACGAGCAGTACTTC. Translated, it gives CASSYPGDYEQYF.

The V call is TRBV16, the J call TRBJ1-5; 12 bases line up with TRBD1. The CDR3 is 16 residues long. Germline V gene lookup returns CDR1 KGHSY and CDR2 FQNENV. The J segment lost 4 bases and the V segment lost 0 bases, leaving 1 base of the junction unmatched. CDR3 loop: CASSQSGQGANQPQHF. CDR3 in DNA: TGTGCCAGCAGCCAATCGGGACAGGGGGCGAATCAGCCCCAGCATTTT.

The rearrangement links TRBV12-3 or TRBV12-4 to TRBJ1-4, with D possibly being TRBD1 (6 bases). There are 13 residues in the CDR3. The germline V and J ends were trimmed by 6 bases and 8 bases, with 13 bases remaining between them. In DNA form, the CDR3 reads TGTGCCAGCAGCCCCAGGGGTGGAGAAAAACTGTTTTTT. Amino acid sequence: CASSPRGGEKLFF.

This sequence joins TRBV29-1 and TRBJ2-3, with TRBD2 matching 8 bases. Losses at the gene ends were 6 bases for V and 5 bases for J; bases not matched to a gene: 7. The CDR3 runs to 13 residues. The germline gives CDR1 SQVTM, CDR2 ANQGSEA. CDR3 residues: CSVPGLGGDTQYF. DNA for the CDR3: TGCAGCGTCCCGGGACTAGGTGGAGATACGCAGTATTTT.

The genes are TRBV29-1 and TRBJ2-7; D is undetermined. The V gene lost 0 bases and the J gene lost 4 bases, with 13 bases spanning the gap. The CDR3 covers 14 residues. The germline gives CDR1 SQVTM, CDR2 ANQGSEA. The DNA for the CDR3 is TGCAGCGTTGAAGAAGGCCGTGGTGGGTACGAGCAGTACTTC. This gives the protein CSVEEGRGGYEQYF.

This clonotype was recorded a few times. The rearrangement joins TRBV12-3 or TRBV12-4 to TRBJ1-5; D gene uncertain. This CDR3 is 16 amino acids long. The V and J ends lost 3 bases and 0 bases respectively, with 12 bases between them. CDR3 protein: CASSFSPPYSNQPQHF. The DNA for the CDR3 is TGTGCCAGCAGTTTCAGTCCACCATATAGCAATCAGCCCCAGCATTTT.

The chain carries TRBV28 and TRBJ2-5, with 7 positions matching TRBD2. Gene TRBJ2-7 matches the end of the DNA better, so the J call may be wrong. Looked up from germline, CDR1 is MDHEN and CDR2 is SYDVKM. The CDR3 has 15 residues. CDR3 nucleotide sequence: TGTGCCAGCAGTTTAAGTACGGCGGGAGCCTACGAGCAGTACTTC. Translated, it gives CASSLSTAGAYEQYF.

With respect to this clonotype: An end of the junction does not agree with germline; a read error may underlie this. V and J are TRBV7-3 and TRBJ2-1; possibly TRBD1 or TRBD2 for D (5 bases each). CDR1 SGHTA and CDR2 FQGTGA come from the germline V gene. The CDR3 extends over 16 amino acids. This CDR3 reads CASRDISGGGYNGRFF. For the CDR3, the DNA is TGCGCCAGCAGGGATATTTCAGGAGGCGGTTACAATGGGCGGTTCTTC. Filled out from reference TRBV7-3 and TRBJ2-1, the complete variable domain reads GAGVSQTPSNKVTEKGKYVELRCDPISGHTALYWYRQSLGQGPEFLIYFQGTGAADDSGLPNDRFFAVRPEGSVSTLKIQRTERGDSAVYLCASRDISGGGYNGRFFGPGTRLTVL.

This clonotype was counted between two and nine times. V usage is TRBV6-2 or TRBV6-3 and J usage is TRBJ2-1; possibly TRBD2 for D (5 bases). The CDR3 contains 17 residues. V dropped 6 bases and J dropped 4 bases, with 22 bases sitting between them. Germline CDR1 and CDR2: MNHEY and SVGEGT. This CDR3 reads CASRPGVANFYYNEQFF. In nucleotides, the CDR3 is TGTGCCAGCAGACCCGGGGTAGCCAACTTCTATTACAATGAGCAGTTCTTC.